The rows below give T cell receptor beta chains drawn from one sample of a study of T cells after yellow fever vaccination. From the 5' RACE reads, TCRdb called clonotypes with MiXCR, one entry per CDR3 protein. This sample has 150,000 or so distinct CDR3 sequences; about a tenth occur once, and the top ten carry about a third. Sequenced material: CD8+ T cells sorted from PBMCs, taken 45 days after the yellow fever booster vaccination. The source of these receptors is a young man who received the YFV17D yellow fever vaccine. CDR3s include the opening cysteine and the closing phenylalanine or tryptophan. D genes are given only for firm matches. Clone size is not always given. Where it is, it says once, few, many or a class for expanded clones.

cdr3_aa: CASSLSGTTYEQYF
cdr3_nt: TGTGCCAGCAGCTTGTCCGGGACTACCTACGAGCAGTACTTC
clone_size: NA
d_call: TRBD2
j_call: TRBJ2-7
v_call: TRBV5-4

cdr3_aa: CASSQDERDNSPLHF
cdr3_nt: TGCGCCAGCAGCCAAGATGAACGAGATAATTCACCCCTCCACTTT
clone_size: NA
d_call: NA
j_call: TRBJ1-6
v_call: TRBV4-3

cdr3_aa: CASSSTGEFGNQPQHF
cdr3_nt: TGTGCCAGCAGCTCCACAGGGGAGTTTGGCAATCAGCCCCAGCATTTT
clone_size: few
d_call: TRBD1
j_call: TRBJ1-5
v_call: TRBV7-8

cdr3_aa: CASIKGQQETQYF
cdr3_nt: TGTGCCAGCATCAAGGGACAGCAAGAGACCCAGTACTTC
clone_size: few
d_call: TRBD1
j_call: TRBJ2-5
v_call: TRBV6-2/TRBV6-3

cdr3_aa: CASSQEGRETQYF
cdr3_nt: TGCGCCAGCAGCCAAGAGGGGAGAGAGACCCAGTACTTC
clone_size: many
d_call: NA
j_call: TRBJ2-5
v_call: TRBV4-3

cdr3_aa: CASSQDLFSGGLRDTQYF
cdr3_nt: TGTGCCAGCAGCCAAGATCTTTTTTCGGGGGGGCTAAGAGATACGCAGTATTTT
clone_size: NA
d_call: TRBD2
j_call: TRBJ2-3
v_call: TRBV14

cdr3_aa: CASSLRLAYGNEQFF
cdr3_nt: TGTGCCAGCAGTTTACGGCTAGCCTACGGCAATGAGCAGTTCTTC
clone_size: NA
d_call: NA
j_call: TRBJ2-1
v_call: TRBV12-3/TRBV12-4

cdr3_aa: CSVEDWISGYRQETQYF
cdr3_nt: TGCAGCGTTGAGGATTGGATTTCTGGGTATCGTCAGGAGACCCAGTACTTC
clone_size: NA
d_call: NA
j_call: TRBJ2-5
v_call: TRBV29-1

cdr3_aa: CSGSGGAGTQYF
cdr3_nt: TGCAGCGGTAGCGGGGGGGCCGGGACCCAGTACTTC
clone_size: few
d_call: TRBD2
j_call: TRBJ2-5
v_call: TRBV29-1

cdr3_aa: CASSLLGTGELFF
cdr3_nt: TGTGCCAGCAGTTTACTCGGCACCGGGGAGCTGTTTTTT
clone_size: few
d_call: NA
j_call: TRBJ2-2
v_call: TRBV27

cdr3_aa: CAWADVGTEAFF
cdr3_nt: TGTGCCTGGGCGGACGTGGGGACTGAAGCTTTCTTT
clone_size: few
d_call: NA
j_call: TRBJ1-1
v_call: TRBV30

cdr3_aa: CASVLAGGQRTQYF
cdr3_nt: TGTGCCAGCGTCTTAGCGGGGGGGCAGAGGACCCAGTACTTC
clone_size: NA
d_call: TRBD2
j_call: TRBJ2-5
v_call: TRBV6-1

cdr3_aa: CAISPWTGGPESGELFF
cdr3_nt: TGTGCCATCAGTCCTTGGACAGGCGGCCCGGAGTCCGGGGAGCTGTTTTTT
clone_size: NA
d_call: TRBD1
j_call: TRBJ2-2
v_call: TRBV10-3

cdr3_aa: CASSLVWGKNTEAFF
cdr3_nt: TGTGCCAGCAGCTTGGTATGGGGGAAGAACACTGAAGCTTTCTTT
clone_size: few
d_call: NA
j_call: TRBJ1-1
v_call: TRBV5-4

cdr3_aa: CASSGGSRINTEAFF
cdr3_nt: TGTGCCAGCAGTGGCGGTTCCAGGATAAACACTGAAGCTTTCTTT
clone_size: NA
d_call: NA
j_call: TRBJ1-1
v_call: TRBV2

cdr3_aa: CASSLGGSYYGYTF
cdr3_nt: TGTGCCAGCAGCTTGGGTGGGTCCTACTATGGCTACACCTTC
clone_size: NA
d_call: NA
j_call: TRBJ1-2
v_call: TRBV5-6

cdr3_aa: CASSQVLGYAPQPQHF
cdr3_nt: TGCGCCAGCAGCCAGGTATTAGGTTACGCTCCCCAGCCCCAGCATTTT
clone_size: many
d_call: NA
j_call: TRBJ1-5
v_call: TRBV4-1

cdr3_aa: CASSRPPLDGQGTFTDTQYF
cdr3_nt: TGTGCCAGCAGCCGCCCTCCCCTCGATGGACAGGGCACATTCACAGATACGCAGTATTTT
clone_size: few
d_call: TRBD1
j_call: TRBJ2-3
v_call: TRBV7-6

cdr3_aa: CSVEELSEQYF
cdr3_nt: TGCAGCGTTGAGGAATTATCCGAGCAGTACTTC
clone_size: few
d_call: NA
j_call: TRBJ2-7
v_call: TRBV29-1

cdr3_aa: CASSQAVYTEAFF
cdr3_nt: TGTGCCAGCAGCCAAGCAGTCTACACTGAAGCTTTCTTT
clone_size: many
d_call: NA
j_call: TRBJ1-1
v_call: TRBV3-1

cdr3_aa: CASSPNTYEQFF
cdr3_nt: TGCGCCAGCAGCCCGAACACCTATGAGCAGTTCTTC
clone_size: NA
d_call: NA
j_call: TRBJ2-1
v_call: TRBV4-1

cdr3_aa: CASSPTHPGGRFEKLFF
cdr3_nt: TGCGCCAGCAGCCCGACTCACCCAGGGGGGAGATTTGAAAAACTGTTTTTT
clone_size: few
d_call: TRBD1
j_call: TRBJ1-4
v_call: TRBV4-3

cdr3_aa: CASSESNSYNSPLHF
cdr3_nt: TGTGCCAGCAGTGAATCGAACTCCTATAATTCACCCCTCCACTTT
clone_size: NA
d_call: NA
j_call: TRBJ1-6
v_call: TRBV6-1

cdr3_aa: CASSLRTGGLRELFF
cdr3_nt: TGTGCCAGCAGTTTAAGGACAGGGGGTCTCCGGGAGCTGTTTTTT
clone_size: NA
d_call: TRBD1
j_call: TRBJ2-2
v_call: TRBV12-3/TRBV12-4

cdr3_aa: CASSLSSKGTGELFF
cdr3_nt: TGTGCCAGCAGTTTATCAAGTAAAGGTACCGGGGAGCTGTTTTTT
clone_size: NA
d_call: NA
j_call: TRBJ2-2
v_call: TRBV27

cdr3_aa: CASSIGFSGVETQYF
cdr3_nt: TGTGCCAGTAGTATAGGTTTCAGCGGGGTGGAGACCCAGTACTTC
clone_size: NA
d_call: TRBD2
j_call: TRBJ2-5
v_call: TRBV19

cdr3_aa: CASRDGLPGYGYTF
cdr3_nt: TGTGCCAGCAGAGACGGACTGCCGGGCTATGGCTACACCTTC
clone_size: many
d_call: NA
j_call: TRBJ1-2
v_call: TRBV7-9

cdr3_aa: CSARPLPLDTVGTEAFF
cdr3_nt: TGCAGTGCTAGACCCCTACCCTTGGACACGGTGGGAACTGAAGCTTTCTTT
clone_size: NA
d_call: NA
j_call: TRBJ1-1
v_call: TRBV20-1

cdr3_aa: CASSPQGGGLYNEQFF
cdr3_nt: TGTGCCAGCAGCCCTCAGGGCGGGGGCCTCTACAATGAGCAGTTCTTC
clone_size: NA
d_call: NA
j_call: TRBJ2-1
v_call: TRBV7-3

cdr3_aa: CASSFTRAGETQYF
cdr3_nt: TGTGCCAGCAGCTTTACCCGAGCCGGTGAGACCCAGTACTTC
clone_size: few
d_call: NA
j_call: TRBJ2-5
v_call: TRBV7-9

cdr3_aa: CASSPRTGAPEQFF
cdr3_nt: TGTGCCAGCAGCCCAAGGACAGGGGCGCCAGAGCAGTTCTTC
clone_size: NA
d_call: TRBD1
j_call: TRBJ2-1
v_call: TRBV3-1

cdr3_aa: CASSQDSLTEAFF
cdr3_nt: TGTGCCAGCAGCCAAGACAGCCTCACTGAAGCTTTCTTT
clone_size: NA
d_call: NA
j_call: TRBJ1-1
v_call: TRBV14

cdr3_aa: CASSFWDINTEAFF
cdr3_nt: TGTGCCAGCAGCTTCTGGGATATTAACACTGAAGCTTTCTTT
clone_size: many
d_call: NA
j_call: TRBJ1-1
v_call: TRBV7-9

cdr3_aa: CASSYVGGEQYF
cdr3_nt: TGTGCCAGCAGTTACGTGGGAGGCGAGCAGTACTTC
clone_size: few
d_call: NA
j_call: TRBJ2-7
v_call: TRBV6-5

cdr3_aa: CASSGLRTGLGTEAFF
cdr3_nt: TGTGCCAGCAGTGGCTTACGGACAGGCTTGGGCACTGAAGCTTTCTTT
clone_size: NA
d_call: TRBD1
j_call: TRBJ1-1
v_call: TRBV2

cdr3_aa: CASTRSSGGRGNEQFF
cdr3_nt: TGTGCCAGCACCCGATCTAGCGGGGGGAGGGGGAATGAGCAGTTCTTC
clone_size: NA
d_call: TRBD2
j_call: TRBJ2-1
v_call: TRBV9

cdr3_aa: CASSIGFGQGFDQPQHF
cdr3_nt: TGTGCCAGTAGTATTGGGTTTGGACAGGGGTTTGATCAGCCCCAGCATTTT
clone_size: NA
d_call: TRBD1
j_call: TRBJ1-5
v_call: TRBV19

cdr3_aa: CASSSPGLAGESYNEQFF
cdr3_nt: TGTGCCAGCAGCTCCCCGGGACTAGCGGGGGAATCCTACAATGAGCAGTTCTTC
clone_size: few
d_call: TRBD2
j_call: TRBJ2-1
v_call: TRBV7-2

cdr3_aa: CASSIAGRANEQFF
cdr3_nt: TGTGCCAGTAGTATCGCCGGCCGGGCCAATGAGCAGTTCTTC
clone_size: few
d_call: NA
j_call: TRBJ2-1
v_call: TRBV19

cdr3_aa: CASSDARPGADTQYF
cdr3_nt: TGCGCCAGCAGTGACGCCAGACCGGGCGCAGATACGCAGTATTTT
clone_size: NA
d_call: NA
j_call: TRBJ2-3
v_call: TRBV10-1

cdr3_aa: CASSPPRGNTIYF
cdr3_nt: TGTGCCAGCAGCCCCCCGCGTGGAAACACCATATATTTT
clone_size: NA
d_call: NA
j_call: TRBJ1-3
v_call: TRBV9

cdr3_aa: CASTPFGGPNTEAFF
cdr3_nt: TGTGCCAGCACCCCCTTCGGGGGACCGAACACTGAAGCTTTCTTT
clone_size: NA
d_call: NA
j_call: TRBJ1-1
v_call: TRBV2

cdr3_aa: CASSLSFRGGDTQYF
cdr3_nt: TGTGCCAGCAGCTTAAGCTTTCGGGGGGGAGATACGCAGTATTTT
clone_size: NA
d_call: TRBD2
j_call: TRBJ2-3
v_call: TRBV7-8

cdr3_aa: CSVRTSGWEGEQYF
cdr3_nt: TGCAGCGTTCGCACTAGCGGGTGGGAGGGCGAGCAGTACTTC
clone_size: NA
d_call: TRBD2
j_call: TRBJ2-7
v_call: TRBV29-1

cdr3_aa: CASTLERDDEQFF
cdr3_nt: TGTGCCAGCACCCTAGAGAGGGACGATGAGCAGTTCTTC
clone_size: few
d_call: NA
j_call: TRBJ2-1
v_call: TRBV7-9

cdr3_aa: CASSLYGGGGNIQYF
cdr3_nt: TGTGCCAGCAGCCTATACGGAGGGGGAGGAAACATTCAGTACTTC
clone_size: NA
d_call: NA
j_call: TRBJ2-4
v_call: TRBV11-1

cdr3_aa: CASSQGPAGHNEQFF
cdr3_nt: TGCGCCAGCAGCCAAGGTCCCGCGGGGCACAATGAGCAGTTCTTC
clone_size: many
d_call: NA
j_call: TRBJ2-1
v_call: TRBV4-1

cdr3_aa: CASSFRVSGPEQFF
cdr3_nt: TGTGCCAGCAGCTTCAGGGTTTCGGGTCCTGAGCAGTTCTTC
clone_size: few
d_call: NA
j_call: TRBJ2-1
v_call: TRBV7-2

cdr3_aa: CASTAGPGDNYGYTF
cdr3_nt: TGTGCCAGCACCGCGGGGCCGGGAGATAACTATGGCTACACCTTC
clone_size: NA
d_call: NA
j_call: TRBJ1-2
v_call: TRBV7-6

cdr3_aa: CASTGTETQYF
cdr3_nt: TGTGCCAGCACTGGGACTGAGACCCAGTACTTC
clone_size: NA
d_call: NA
j_call: TRBJ2-5
v_call: TRBV6-6

cdr3_aa: CDSSLATSGNTGELFF
cdr3_nt: TGTGACAGCAGTTTAGCGACTAGCGGGAACACCGGGGAGCTGTTTTTT
clone_size: NA
d_call: TRBD2
j_call: TRBJ2-2
v_call: TRBV12-3/TRBV12-4

cdr3_aa: CAWGQGGRQPQHF
cdr3_nt: TGTGCCTGGGGACAGGGCGGCCGTCAGCCCCAGCATTTT
clone_size: NA
d_call: TRBD1
j_call: TRBJ1-5
v_call: TRBV30

cdr3_aa: CASSDRGESYNEQFF
cdr3_nt: TGTGCCAGCAGTGACAGGGGTGAGTCCTACAATGAGCAGTTCTTC
clone_size: few
d_call: TRBD1
j_call: TRBJ2-1
v_call: TRBV9

cdr3_aa: CASSHLGGGDQPQHF
cdr3_nt: TGTGCCAGCAGCCACCTGGGGGGGGGAGATCAGCCCCAGCATTTT
clone_size: many
d_call: NA
j_call: TRBJ1-5
v_call: TRBV4-2

cdr3_aa: CATSRVGRGAEDTQYF
cdr3_nt: TGTGCCACCAGCAGGGTGGGGCGCGGGGCGGAAGATACGCAGTATTTT
clone_size: NA
d_call: NA
j_call: TRBJ2-3
v_call: TRBV15

cdr3_aa: CASSSYGGRSGELFF
cdr3_nt: TGTGCCAGCAGTTCTTACGGCGGTCGTAGCGGGGAGCTGTTTTTT
clone_size: many
d_call: NA
j_call: TRBJ2-2
v_call: TRBV28

cdr3_aa: CASSQDILAGGLNREQFF
cdr3_nt: TGTGCCAGCAGCCAAGATATACTAGCGGGGGGGCTTAACAGGGAGCAGTTCTTC
clone_size: NA
d_call: TRBD2
j_call: TRBJ2-1
v_call: TRBV4-2